This T cell receptor (beta chain) stems from a study of blood T cell repertoires in COVID-19. Study overall: T cells, B-cell-depleted T cells, or PBMCs supplied cDNA or gDNA.

Assay: immunoSEQ multiplex PCR; the TCRdb copy retains only in-frame clones and omits some. Counted here are tens of thousands of clones, 84% occurring once; the ten biggest clones make up 7.6%. The ends lost 9 bases at V and 0 bases at J; junction bases unmatched: 9. Germline values: CDR1 SGHKS, CDR2 YYEKEE (reference sequence). The CDR3 consists of 15 residues. The chain employs TRBV5-5 and TRBJ2-3, with 8 nucleotides matching TRBD2. This clonotype was obtained from a human donor in a cohort sampled during active COVID-19. Sequenced input: peripheral blood. The CDR3 nucleotides read TGTGCCACCGGGGGGGCGCGAGTTAGCACAGATACGCAGTATTTT. This sequence encodes CATGGARVSTDTQYF. Filled out from reference TRBV5-5 and TRBJ2-3, the complete variable domain reads DAGVTQSPTHLIKTRGQQVTLRCSPISGHKSVSWYQQVLGQGPQFIFQYYEKEERGRGNFPDRFSARQFPNYSSELNVNALLLGDSALYLCATGGARVSTDTQYFGPGTRLTVL.